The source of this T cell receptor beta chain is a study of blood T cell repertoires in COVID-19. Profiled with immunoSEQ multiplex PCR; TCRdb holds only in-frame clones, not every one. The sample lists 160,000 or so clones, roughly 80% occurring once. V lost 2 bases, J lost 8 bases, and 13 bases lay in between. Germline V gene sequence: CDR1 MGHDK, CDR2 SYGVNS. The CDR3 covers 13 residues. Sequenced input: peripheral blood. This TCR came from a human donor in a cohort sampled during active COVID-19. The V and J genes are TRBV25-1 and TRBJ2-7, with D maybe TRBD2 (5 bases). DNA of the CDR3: TGTGCCAGCAGTGAAGGAGGATCTGGGAAGCAGTACTTC. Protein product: CASSEGGSGKQYF.